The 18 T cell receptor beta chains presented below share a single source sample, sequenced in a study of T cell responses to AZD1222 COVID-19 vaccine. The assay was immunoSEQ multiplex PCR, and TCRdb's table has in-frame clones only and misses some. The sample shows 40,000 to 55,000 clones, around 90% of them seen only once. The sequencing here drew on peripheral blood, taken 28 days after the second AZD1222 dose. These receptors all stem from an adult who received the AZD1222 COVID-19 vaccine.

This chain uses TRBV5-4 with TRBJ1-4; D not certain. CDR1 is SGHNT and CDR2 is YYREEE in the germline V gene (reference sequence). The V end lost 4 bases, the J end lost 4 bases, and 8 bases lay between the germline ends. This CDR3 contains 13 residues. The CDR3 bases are TGTGCCAGCAGCCCCGGACTTAATGAAAAACTGTTTTTT. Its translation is CASSPGLNEKLFF.

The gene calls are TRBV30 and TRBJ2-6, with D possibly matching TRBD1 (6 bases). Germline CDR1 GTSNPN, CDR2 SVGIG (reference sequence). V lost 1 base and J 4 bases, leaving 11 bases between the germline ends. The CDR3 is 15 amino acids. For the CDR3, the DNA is TGTGCCTGGAGTGGTAACAGGGTGGGGGCCAACGTCCTGACTTTC. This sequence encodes CAWSGNRVGANVLTF.

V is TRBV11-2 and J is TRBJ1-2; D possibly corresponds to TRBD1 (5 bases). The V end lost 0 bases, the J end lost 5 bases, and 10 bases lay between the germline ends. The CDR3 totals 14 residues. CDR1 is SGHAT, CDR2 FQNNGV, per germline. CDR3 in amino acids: CASSLDWGRYGYTF. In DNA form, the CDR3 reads TGTGCCAGCAGCTTAGATTGGGGCCGATATGGCTACACCTTC.

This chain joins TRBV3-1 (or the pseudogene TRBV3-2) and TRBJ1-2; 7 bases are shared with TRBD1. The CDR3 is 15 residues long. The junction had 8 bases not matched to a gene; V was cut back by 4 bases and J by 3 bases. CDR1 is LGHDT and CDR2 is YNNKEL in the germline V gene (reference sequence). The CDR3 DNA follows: TGTGCCAGCAGCCTGAGAGGCAGGGGGGACTATGGCTACACCTTC. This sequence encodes CASSLRGRGDYGYTF.

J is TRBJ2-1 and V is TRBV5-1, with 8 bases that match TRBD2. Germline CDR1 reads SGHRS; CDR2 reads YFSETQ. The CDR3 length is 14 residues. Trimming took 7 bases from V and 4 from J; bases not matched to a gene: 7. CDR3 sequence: CASSGLAGYNEQFF. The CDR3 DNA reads TGCGCCAGCTCGGGCCTAGCGGGTTACAATGAGCAGTTCTTC.

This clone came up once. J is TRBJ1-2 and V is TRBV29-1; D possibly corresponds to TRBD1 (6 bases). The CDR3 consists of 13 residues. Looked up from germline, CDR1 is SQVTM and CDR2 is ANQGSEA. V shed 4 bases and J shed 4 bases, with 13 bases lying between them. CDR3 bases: TGCAGCGTTGTTGGGGGCGAGAGCTATGGCTACACCTTC. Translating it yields CSVVGGESYGYTF.

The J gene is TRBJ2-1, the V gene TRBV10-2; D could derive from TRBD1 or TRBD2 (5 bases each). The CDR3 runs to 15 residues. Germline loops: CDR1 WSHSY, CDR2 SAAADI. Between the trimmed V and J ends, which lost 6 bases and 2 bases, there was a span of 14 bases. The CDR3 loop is CASSAPGPPYNEQFF. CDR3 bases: TGCGCCAGCAGCGCACCGGGACCCCCCTACAATGAGCAGTTCTTC.

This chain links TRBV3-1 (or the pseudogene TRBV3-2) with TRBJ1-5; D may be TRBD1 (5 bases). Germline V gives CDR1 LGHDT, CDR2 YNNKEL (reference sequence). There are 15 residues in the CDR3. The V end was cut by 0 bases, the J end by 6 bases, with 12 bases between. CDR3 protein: CASSQDSGRGQPQHF. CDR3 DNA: TGTGCCAGCAGCCAAGATTCGGGGAGGGGTCAGCCCCAGCATTTT.

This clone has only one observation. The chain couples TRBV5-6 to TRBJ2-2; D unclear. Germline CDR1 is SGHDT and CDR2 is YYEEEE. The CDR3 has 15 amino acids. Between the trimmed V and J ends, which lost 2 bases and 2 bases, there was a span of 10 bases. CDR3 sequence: CASSLAQKNTGELFF. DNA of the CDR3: TGTGCCAGCAGCTTAGCACAGAAAAACACCGGGGAGCTGTTTTTT.

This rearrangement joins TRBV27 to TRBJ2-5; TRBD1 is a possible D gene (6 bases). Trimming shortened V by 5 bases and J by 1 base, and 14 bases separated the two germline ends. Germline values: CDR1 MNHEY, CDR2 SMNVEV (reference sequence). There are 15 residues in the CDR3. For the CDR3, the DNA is TGTGCCAGCAGTGGTTTTCAGGGGTCCCAAGAGACCCAGTACTTC. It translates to CASSGFQGSQETQYF.

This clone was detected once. This CDR3 reads CASGETGGYGYTF. The CDR3 DNA sequence: TGCGCCAGCGGAGAGACAGGGGGATATGGCTACACCTTC. This rearrangement joins TRBV5-1 to TRBJ1-2; 9 bases are a match to TRBD1. V was clipped by 7 bases and J by 5 bases; unmatched bases: 6. The CDR3 runs to 13 residues. CDR1 is SGHRS, CDR2 YFSETQ, per germline.

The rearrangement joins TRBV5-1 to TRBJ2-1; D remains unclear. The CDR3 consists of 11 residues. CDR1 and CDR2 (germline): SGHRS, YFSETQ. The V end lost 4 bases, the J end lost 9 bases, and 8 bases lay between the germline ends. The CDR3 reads CASSPDSEQFF. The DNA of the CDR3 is TGCGCCAGCAGCCCCGATAGTGAGCAGTTCTTC. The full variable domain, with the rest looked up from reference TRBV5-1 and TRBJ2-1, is KAGVTQTPRYLIKTRGQQVTLSCSPISGHRSVSWYQQTPGQGLQFLFEYFSETQRNKGNFPGRFSGRQFSNSRSEMNVSTLELGDSALYLCASSPDSEQFFGPGTRLTVL.

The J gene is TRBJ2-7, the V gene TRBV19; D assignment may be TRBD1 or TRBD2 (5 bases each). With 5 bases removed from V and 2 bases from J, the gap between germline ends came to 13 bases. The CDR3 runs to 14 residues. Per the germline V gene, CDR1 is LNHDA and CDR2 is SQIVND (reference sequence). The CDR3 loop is CASSPWDGTYEQYF. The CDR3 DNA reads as TGTGCCAGTAGTCCTTGGGACGGAACCTACGAGCAGTACTTC.

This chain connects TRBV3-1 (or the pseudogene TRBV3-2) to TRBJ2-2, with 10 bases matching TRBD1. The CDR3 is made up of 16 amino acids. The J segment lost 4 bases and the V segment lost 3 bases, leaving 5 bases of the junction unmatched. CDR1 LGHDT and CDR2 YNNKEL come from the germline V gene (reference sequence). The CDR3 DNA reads TGTGCCAGCAGCCACGGGACAGGGGCATTCACCGGGGAGCTGTTTTTT. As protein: CASSHGTGAFTGELFF.

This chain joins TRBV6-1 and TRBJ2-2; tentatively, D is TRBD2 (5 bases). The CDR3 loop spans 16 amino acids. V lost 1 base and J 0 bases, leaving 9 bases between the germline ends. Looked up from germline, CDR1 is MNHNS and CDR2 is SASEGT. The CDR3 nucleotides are TGTGCCAGCAGTGAAGAGGAGGCTACGAACACCGGGGAGCTGTTTTTT. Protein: CASSEEEATNTGELFF.

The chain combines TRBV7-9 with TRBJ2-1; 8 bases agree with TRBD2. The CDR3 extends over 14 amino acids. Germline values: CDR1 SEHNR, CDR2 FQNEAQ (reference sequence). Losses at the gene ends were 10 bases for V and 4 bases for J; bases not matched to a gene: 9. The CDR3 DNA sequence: TGTGCCACCCGGCAAGCGGGAGTGTACAATGAGCAGTTCTTC. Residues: CATRQAGVYNEQFF.

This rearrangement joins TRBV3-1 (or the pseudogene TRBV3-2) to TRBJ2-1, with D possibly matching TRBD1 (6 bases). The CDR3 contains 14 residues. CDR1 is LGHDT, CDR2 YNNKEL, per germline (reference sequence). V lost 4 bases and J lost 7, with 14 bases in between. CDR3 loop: CASSPENRANEQFF. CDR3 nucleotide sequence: TGTGCCAGCAGCCCTGAGAACAGGGCTAATGAGCAGTTCTTC.

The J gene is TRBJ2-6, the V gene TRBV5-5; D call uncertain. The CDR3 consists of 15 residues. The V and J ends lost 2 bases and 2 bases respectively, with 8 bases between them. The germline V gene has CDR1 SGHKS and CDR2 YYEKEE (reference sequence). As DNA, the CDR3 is TGTGCCAGCAGCTTCGGGTGGCCTGGGGCCAACGTCCTGACTTTC. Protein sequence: CASSFGWPGANVLTF.